This record covers a single TCR beta chain. This specimen belongs to a study of blood T cell repertoires in COVID-19. Study at large: Samples came from the United States, Italy and Spain, spanning acute and convalescent COVID-19.

Enrolment of Seattle patients took place during active infection, and they were followed longitudinally. The germline gives CDR1 MNHEY, CDR2 SVGEGT. This CDR3 comprises 14 residues. The junction had 3 bases not matched to a gene; V was cut back by 1 base and J by 3 bases. In the original analysis: From reference gene primer amplification, estimates of nucleated cell counts were derived. TCRdb's table, derived via immunoSEQ multiplex PCR, lists solely in-frame clones and lacks some. The V and J calls and clone size come from that table; D and trimming were worked out from the DNA. Among some 310,000 clones, nearly 90% were seen once, and the ten largest hold 1%.

The sequenced sample was peripheral blood. The source is a woman aged 40-49 years with COVID-19, enrolled during active disease. The gene calls are TRBV6-2 or TRBV6-3 and TRBJ2-7, with 7 bases matching TRBD1. The chain's CDR3 is CASSYFRGYYEQYF. CDR3 DNA: TGTGCCAGCAGTTACTTCAGGGGGTACTACGAGCAGTACTTC.